This T cell receptor beta chain was profiled in a study of T cells in localized non-small cell lung cancer. Points from the study as a whole: The study found T cell clonality highest in uninvolved adjacent lung, above tumor. Turning up in adjacent lung were a median around 60 of the top 100 tumor clones. Elevated circulating T cell density in blood was associated with longer overall survival.

For this clone: Antigen unknown.

Profiled with immunoSEQ multiplex PCR; TCRdb holds only in-frame clones, not every one. The repertoire includes 15,000 to 20,000 clones, roughly 87% of them detected once, and more than 25% sits in the top ten. V was clipped by 4 bases and J by 3 bases, with 12 bases between them. Germline V gene lookup returns CDR1 LNHDA and CDR2 SQIVND (reference sequence). CDR3 length: 15 residues. This receptor was obtained from a male donor older than 55 with stage I lung adenocarcinoma. The chain carries TRBV19 and TRBJ1-4; weak D call: TRBD1 (5 bases). This specimen consisted of peripheral blood, obtained before any cancer treatment. The CDR3 is CASSTPGRANEKLFF. CDR3 DNA sequence: TGTGCCAGTAGTACACCAGGGAGAGCTAATGAAAAACTGTTTTTT.